The text below deals with one TCR beta chain. In the original workflow: Amplification of reference gene primers was used by the study to estimate nucleated cell counts. The table came from immunoSEQ multiplex PCR; TCRdb's copy has only in-frame clones and leaves some out. The V and J calls and clone size are taken from that table; D and trimming were inferred from the DNA. The sample includes about 290,000 clones, around 89% of them seen just once. Germline values: CDR1 SNHLY, CDR2 FYNNEI. This CDR3 has 11 amino acids. Trimming took off 5 bases at V and 7 bases at J, with 5 bases between the two ends. The source of the sample is a study of blood T cell repertoires in COVID-19. Study in general: Samples of COVID-19 (acute and convalescent) were obtained from the United States, Italy and Spain. T cells, B-cell-depleted T cells, or PBMCs supplied cDNA or gDNA.

This receptor was obtained from a man aged 35-49 years with acute or convalescent COVID-19. Specimen: peripheral blood. The chain joins TRBV2 to TRBJ1-4, with no clear D. The CDR3 loop is CASSRSEKLFF. CDR3 nucleotides: TGTGCCAGCAGTCGGAGTGAAAAACTGTTTTTT.